Presented here are 21 T cell receptor beta chains from one specimen sequenced in a study of cytomegalovirus exposure and HLA in healthy donors. Primers for the PCR totalled 60 Vbeta and 13 Jbeta. Profiled with immunoSEQ multiplex PCR; TCRdb holds only in-frame clones, not every one. The data show some 150,000 clones, about 88% seen once. Sequencing input: PBMCs. Receptors were obtained from a woman under 30 in good health and CMV-seronegative.

V and J are TRBV5-8 and TRBJ2-1; D is unclear. This CDR3 region has 11 residues. Trimming took off 7 bases at V and 3 bases at J, with 5 bases between the two ends. The germline V gene encodes CDR1 SGHTS and CDR2 YDEGEE. The CDR3 is CASRVYNEQFF. Written as DNA, the CDR3 is TGTGCCAGCCGGGTCTACAATGAGCAGTTCTTC.

V and J are TRBV4-1 and TRBJ2-7; D remains ambiguous. Germline CDR1 is MGHRA and CDR2 is YSYEKL. Trimming shortened V by 1 base and J by 2 bases, and 15 bases separated the two germline ends. This CDR3 is 16 amino acids long. The CDR3 sequence is CASSQVVSIVTYEQYF. The CDR3 region has the DNA TGCGCCAGCAGCCAAGTTGTATCGATAGTAACCTACGAGCAGTACTTC.

CDR3 region: CASSFQRGEGETQYF. The DNA for the CDR3 is TGTGCCAGCAGCTTTCAGCGGGGGGAGGGGGAGACCCAGTACTTC. The V and J genes are TRBV7-2 and TRBJ2-5, with 9 bases aligning to TRBD2. CDR1 SGHTA and CDR2 FQGNSA come from the germline V gene. CDR3 length: 15 residues. Trimming took 3 bases from V and 5 from J; bases not matched to a gene: 7.

This chain joins TRBV7-2 and TRBJ2-7; D may be TRBD1 (7 bases). V was clipped by 5 bases and J by 2 bases, with 13 bases between them. Germline lookup yields CDR1 SGHTA and CDR2 FQGNSA. CDR3 length: 14 residues. The CDR3 sequence: CASSPGGGAYEQYF. The CDR3 DNA sequence: TGTGCCAGCAGCCCAGGAGGGGGCGCCTACGAGCAGTACTTC.

This chain connects TRBV5-1 to TRBJ2-6; D gene unclear. Germline assignment: CDR1 SGHRS and CDR2 YFSETQ. CDR3 length equals 15 residues. Trimming took off 3 bases at V and 1 base at J, with 8 bases between the two ends. For the CDR3, the DNA is TGCGCCAGCAGCTACGGTGGTTCTGGGGCCAACGTCCTGACTTTC. Translated, it gives CASSYGGSGANVLTF.

The chain has TRBV7-2 and TRBJ1-5; D possibly corresponds to TRBD1 (6 bases). The V and J ends lost 4 bases and 6 bases respectively, with 10 bases between them. The CDR3 contains 13 residues. The V gene's germline CDR1 is SGHTA and CDR2 FQGNSA. The CDR3 is CASSSGVGQPQHF. Here the CDR3 DNA reads TGTGCCAGCAGCTCAGGGGTAGGTCAGCCCCAGCATTTT. The full variable domain, rest sourced from reference TRBV7-2 and TRBJ1-5, is GAGVSQSPSNKVTEKGKDVELRCDPISGHTALYWYRQSLGQGLEFLIYFQGNSAPDKSGLPSDRFSAERTGGSVSTLTIQRTQQEDSAVYLCASSSGVGQPQHFGDGTRLSIL.

The rearrangement links TRBV4-2 to TRBJ2-3, with TRBD2 identical over 9 bases. Germline assignment: CDR1 LGHNA and CDR2 YNFKEQ. V was clipped by 4 bases and J by 2 bases; unmatched bases: 4. The CDR3 totals 15 residues. DNA of the CDR3: TGTGCCAGCAGCCCTTTAGCGGGGGACACAGATACGCAGTATTTT. Translating it yields CASSPLAGDTDTQYF.

The chain carries TRBV2 and TRBJ1-6; D not certain. CDR1 and CDR2 (germline): SNHLY, FYNNEI. The CDR3 runs to 13 residues. V gave up 2 bases and J gave up 10 bases, with 9 bases separating them. The CDR3: CASSEQEGSPLHF. CDR3 bases: TGTGCCAGCAGTGAACAGGAAGGCTCACCCCTCCACTTT.

The chain links TRBV6-5 to TRBJ2-5; D might be TRBD2 (6 bases). V was trimmed by 6 bases and J by 12 bases, leaving 17 bases between them. Germline CDR1 is MNHEY and CDR2 is SVGAGI. The CDR3 extends over 12 amino acids. CDR3 in amino acids: CASRRPEGWEYF. The CDR3 DNA is TGTGCCAGCAGGCGACCGGAGGGATGGGAGTACTTC.

The chain is built from TRBV5-4 and TRBJ2-7, with 9 nucleotides matching TRBD1. This CDR3 has 14 amino acids. With 2 bases clipped from V and 4 bases from J, the junction kept 4 bases outside the gene matches. Germline-derived CDR1 and CDR2 are SGHNT and YYREEE (reference sequence). The chain's CDR3 is CASSLQGAIYEQYF. CDR3 DNA: TGTGCCAGCAGCTTACAGGGGGCTATTTACGAGCAGTACTTC.

A few counts support this clone. The V gene is TRBV4-3, the J gene TRBJ1-3, with D possibly matching TRBD1 (5 bases). V lost 4 bases and J lost 0, with 13 bases in between. Per germline, CDR1 LGHNA and CDR2 YSLEER. CDR3 length: 16 residues. CDR3 region: CASSPQGVSSGNTIYF. CDR3 coding DNA: TGCGCCAGCAGCCCACAAGGGGTATCCTCTGGAAACACCATATATTTT.

The chain joins TRBV10-3 to TRBJ1-5; D gene ambiguous. Germline lookup yields CDR1 ENHRY and CDR2 SYGVKD. V gave up 4 bases and J gave up 2 bases, with 9 bases separating them. This CDR3 spans 14 amino acids. CDR3 protein: CAISVDSGNQPQHF. The CDR3 bases are TGTGCCATCAGTGTCGACTCGGGCAATCAGCCCCAGCATTTT.

This sequence joins TRBV7-9 and TRBJ1-6; 9 bases agree with TRBD1. The CDR3 loop spans 16 amino acids. Germline CDR1 reads SEHNR; CDR2 reads FQNEAQ (reference sequence). V was clipped by 3 bases and J by 7 bases; unmatched bases: 7. CDR3 sequence: CASSFAEDRGNSPLHF. Here the CDR3 DNA reads TGTGCCAGCAGCTTTGCGGAGGACAGGGGAAATTCACCCCTCCACTTT.

V gene TRBV4-1 combines with J gene TRBJ2-7, with 14 bases fitting TRBD2. CDR1 MGHRA and CDR2 YSYEKL come from the germline V gene. V shed 2 bases and J 2 bases; nucleotides not matched to a gene: 14. The CDR3 is 20 residues long. The DNA of the CDR3 is TGCGCCAGCAGCCAACGCGGACTAGCGGGAGGTGCGAATAGGACCTACGAGCAGTACTTC. Encoded protein: CASSQRGLAGGANRTYEQYF.

The V and J genes are TRBV15 and TRBJ2-7; 8 bases are shared with TRBD2. The CDR3 runs 13 residues. The V gene end was trimmed by 7 bases and the J gene end by 3 bases; junction bases not matched to a gene: 5. Per the germline V gene, CDR1 is LNHNV and CDR2 is YYDKDF (reference sequence). The CDR3 loop reads CATTIAGGYEQYF. CDR3 nucleotides: TGTGCCACCACAATCGCGGGGGGCTACGAGCAGTACTTC. Supplemented by reference TRBV15 and TRBJ2-7, the full variable domain reads DAMVIQNPRYQVTQFGKPVTLSCSQTLNHNVMYWYQQKSSQAPKLLFHYYDKDFNNEADTPDNFQSRRPNTSFCFLDIRSPGLGDTAMYLCATTIAGGYEQYFGPGTRLTVT.

The rearrangement uses TRBV28 and TRBJ2-5; TRBD2 matches at 8 bases. Germline V gene lookup returns CDR1 MDHEN and CDR2 SYDVKM. The junction had 11 bases not matched to a gene; V was cut back by 3 bases and J by 5 bases. The CDR3 is 16 residues long. The CDR3 DNA reads TGTGCCAGCAGTTTTTTGACGGGGGGGGGCCCGGAGACCCAGTACTTC. Protein: CASSFLTGGGPETQYF.

The chain is built from TRBV10-3 and TRBJ2-3; 14 bases align to TRBD2. The CDR3 consists of 18 residues. Trimming took 0 bases from V and 5 from J; bases not matched to a gene: 7. Germline V CDR1 and CDR2: ENHRY, SYGVKD. CDR3 region: CAISESGLAGDLGDTQYF. CDR3 sequence (DNA): TGTGCCATCAGTGAGTCGGGACTAGCGGGAGACCTGGGAGATACGCAGTATTTT.

Notes on this clone: Distinct nucleotide sequences in the sample also encode this CDR3. The V and J genes are TRBV6-5 and TRBJ2-7; unclear D gene. Between the trimmed V and J ends, which lost 2 bases and 2 bases, there was a span of 7 bases. The CDR3 length is 13 residues. From germline, CDR1 is MNHEY and CDR2 SVGAGI. CDR3 in amino acids: CASSYGRTYEQYF. The CDR3 DNA is TGTGCCAGCAGTTACGGGCGCACCTACGAGCAGTACTTC.

V and J are TRBV27 and TRBJ2-3; D call uncertain. The CDR3 runs to 13 residues. Germline V lookup: CDR1 MNHEY, CDR2 SMNVEV (reference sequence). Trimming shortened V by 7 bases and J by 0 bases, and 8 bases separated the two germline ends. CDR3 protein: CASMLASTDTQYF. CDR3 in DNA: TGTGCCAGCATGTTGGCTAGCACAGATACGCAGTATTTT.

The rearrangement links TRBV30 to TRBJ1-3; D is uncertain. V was trimmed by 6 bases and J by 1 base, leaving 7 bases between them. Germline V CDR1 and CDR2: GTSNPN, SVGIG (reference sequence). This CDR3 spans 12 amino acids. The CDR3 loop is CACRESGNTIYF. The CDR3 region has the DNA TGTGCCTGTCGAGAGTCTGGAAACACCATATATTTT.

CDR3 in DNA: TGTGCCAGCAGCCCCGGGACTATCCTTTTCTCCCAGGAAAAACTGTTTTTT. Protein product: CASSPGTILFSQEKLFF. The V call is TRBV27, the J call TRBJ1-4; a possible D gene is TRBD1 (5 bases). The CDR3 length is 17 residues. V was pared by 6 bases and J by 8 bases, with 25 bases between. Germline V gene data show CDR1 as MNHEY and CDR2 as SMNVEV (reference sequence).